This T cell receptor beta chain came from a study of shared clonotypes between healthy human individuals (dated by TCRdb to the early 2020s). For context, the study as a whole: The cohort comprised a couple of women and a few men aged 18 to 49 years. For each donor, CD4 naive and CD4 memory were each run on three plates, CD8 naive on two plates, and CD8 memory on one plate. To estimate repertoire size and how much clonotypes are shared between individuals, the study performed deep sequencing of blood TCR repertoires from roughly five healthy adults. To increase sequencing depth and limit assay-specific biases, TCR repertoire library preparation and sequencing were carried out by different laboratories using diverse techniques. Leukapheresis yielded between about 0.94 and 9.5 billion PBMCs per donor. Points the paper makes about the study in general: Estimated clonotype richness was generally larger for naive than for memory subsets. Rarefaction of sorted-subset datasets indicated incomplete sequencing despite the large sequencing depth. Sharing across several donors was observed for about 4.8% of naive CD4, 3% to 4% of naive CD8, 2% to 2.5% of memory CD4, and less than 0.45% of memory CD8 clonotypes. Based on pairwise subsampling, the degree of clonotype sharing among donors was expected to be affected by sequencing depth. The small number of donors limited the genetic and exposure-history diversity represented. Compared with non-shared clonotypes, the clonotypes found in all four sorted-subset donors had higher generation probabilities. Sampling was restricted to blood, and TCR repertoires in tissues likely differ from the TCR repertoires found in blood.

CDR1 SQVTM and CDR2 ANQGSEA were looked up in the germline V gene. Including the terminal cysteine and phenylalanine, the CDR3 comprises 12 residues. The only DNA kept is the CDR3, 36 bases in frame from the first base. V is clipped by 5 bases and J by 5 bases, and the sequence between their germline boundaries is 12 bases long. Using the deep immunoSEQ assay, multiplex PCR amplified TCR CDR3 regions from genomic DNA. Extracted genomic DNA from each cell subset was spread evenly across all wells of several immunoSEQ 96-well plates, with each plate serving as a replicate. For sorted subsets, roughly 200 ng of genomic DNA, equivalent to 30,000 or so T cell genomes, went into each replicate PCR. The purified libraries were quantified using a Qubit 3.0 fluorometer, sized with a Bioanalyzer 2100, and then quantified again using the KAPA Library Quantification kit. A separate single-read 150-cycle Illumina NextSeq 550 flow cell was used to sequence each immunoSEQ 96-well plate. Concerning the study's data processing: Because the immunoSEQ output included only junctional sequences and no quality scores, the filtering could not be the same as the filtering used for full-length reads. Sequences were annotated with PyIR, a Python wrapper for IgBLAST v1.9, using IMGT germline references to assign V/J genes and CDR3. Any read was removed if the V/J assignment was weak (E-value above 1e-6), the CDR3 was missing, or the read contained stop codons, out-of-frame junctions, or ambiguous translated residues. V3J clonotypes were defined as sequences sharing the same inferred V gene, J gene, and CDR3 amino acid sequence. Percentage overlap between repertoires was computed as shared unique clonotypes divided by the size of the smaller repertoire. RTK rarefaction, the Chao1 estimator, and Recon v2.1 estimates of unobserved clonotypes were used to assess repertoire richness. Generation probabilities for all TCRbeta clonotypes obtained by the gDNA method from several donors were computed using OLGA. As stored in TCRdb, this immuneACCESS dataset retains in-frame rearrangements with V and J assigned. A fraction of the clones does not appear; measured against another copy, unresolved V genes explain less than half of the discrepancy, and the remainder lacks a known reason. Clonal size and the V and J genes are those of that table, whereas D and trimming came from the DNA. The sample table contains under 2.5 million clones; only one count was recorded for around 90% of them. The ten largest clonotypes hold more than 0.35% of the sample.

Donors were healthy HIV-negative adults with no recently reported acute infections or vaccinations. All donors were Caucasian adults living in Nashville, Tennessee, USA. CD4+ T cells were enriched through magnetic negative selection, after which naive cells were positively selected on CD45RA and the remaining negative fraction served as the memory subset. Blood was obtained by leukapheresis, after which PBMCs were separated by Ficoll-Histopaque density gradient centrifugation and cryopreserved in liquid nitrogen vapor phase. Analytical flow cytometry was used to check the purity and quantity of each magnetically sorted T cell population. Each sorted fraction had its genomic DNA isolated and then quantified by UV absorbance on a Nanodrop 2000c. This clone was recorded once. It has no known antigen specificity. Base qualities are not provided; no much larger clone lies one nucleotide away.

This receptor was identified in a man aged 18 to 30 in good health. Some clones in this sample may be carry-over from other donors' samples. Sample: naive CD4+ T cells from PBMCs. The intended sense of this specimen's cell subset or site label: CD45RA+ positively selected. The sequence joins TRBV29-1 to TRBJ2-5; the D gene is possibly TRBD1, with 6 bases matching. CDR3 protein: CSVNRVGETQYF. The nucleotides are TGCAGCGTTAACAGGGTGGGGGAGACCCAGTACTTC.